Listed below are T cell receptor beta chains from one sample, sequenced in a study of siplizumab effects on memory and regulatory T cells. Profiling relied on immunoSEQ multiplex PCR, and the TCRdb table lists in-frame clones only, not all of them. The repertoire holds 100,000 or so clones, with 85% to 95% as singletons. Sequences were obtained from CD4+ T cells sorted from blood. These receptors all stem from a human donor in good health. Each CDR3 is given with its conserved first and last residue. A D gene is named only where the DNA matches it firmly. The size entry is marked missing in some rows and otherwise reads once, few, many or a size class.

13 TRBJ1-1 . . TRBV10-3 CAISESVLNEAFF TGTGCCATCAGTGAGTCGGTCCTCAATGAAGCTTTCTTT
16 TRBJ2-1 TRBD2 . TRBV6-6 CASSYSGGTRQHEQFF TGTGCCAGCAGTTACTCCGGCGGGACTAGACAACATGAGCAGTTCTTC
14 TRBJ2-5 . . TRBV27 CASSFGPSQETQYF TGTGCCAGCAGTTTCGGCCCTTCCCAAGAGACCCAGTACTTC
16 TRBJ2-5 TRBD2 . TRBV19 CASSARGAGPQETQYF TGTGCCAGTAGTGCTAGGGGAGCGGGACCCCAAGAGACCCAGTACTTC
15 TRBJ2-1 . . TRBV11-3 CATSPGGVGYNEQFF TGTGCCACCTCACCGGGCGGAGTAGGGTACAATGAGCAGTTCTTC
10 TRBJ1-1 . . TRBV20-1 CSAGPPGAFF TGCAGTGCTGGACCACCTGGGGCTTTCTTT
15 TRBJ2-3 . . TRBV6-5 CASSFVGLGTDTQYF TGTGCCAGCAGTTTTGTAGGGCTGGGCACAGATACGCAGTATTTT
14 TRBJ2-7 . . TRBV2 CASKRDGATYEQYF TGTGCCAGTAAACGGGACGGAGCTACCTACGAGCAGTACTTC
15 TRBJ2-3 TRBD1 . TRBV12-5 CASGLGIQGLDTQYF TGTGCTAGTGGTTTGGGAATACAGGGGCTGGATACGCAGTATTTT
14 TRBJ1-4 . few TRBV28 CASSILTTNEKLFF TGTGCCAGCAGTATCCTTACAACTAATGAAAAACTGTTTTTT
14 TRBJ2-3 . . TRBV10-2 CASRKGGVTDTQYF TGCGCCAGCAGAAAGGGGGGAGTTACAGATACGCAGTATTTT
11 TRBJ1-2 . . TRBV10-3 CAISDREVYTF TGTGCCATCAGTGACAGGGAAGTCTACACCTTC
21 TRBJ2-2 TRBD2 . TRBV7-2 CASSLAYRLAGVSGGTGELFF TGTGCCAGCAGCTTAGCGTACCGGCTAGCGGGAGTTTCTGGGGGCACCGGGGAGCTGTTTTTT
15 TRBJ2-6 TRBD2 . TRBV9 CASSGSGSWANVLTF TGTGCCAGCAGCGGTAGCGGGAGTTGGGCCAACGTCCTGACTTTC
15 TRBJ1-3 . . TRBV25-1 CASSEKGRHPDTIYF TGTGCCAGCAGTGAAAAAGGAAGGCACCCGGACACCATATATTTT
14 TRBJ2-7 TRBD1 . TRBV2 CASSSETGPYEQYF TGTGCCAGCAGTAGTGAGACAGGGCCCTACGAGCAGTACTTC
14 TRBJ2-2 . . TRBV9 CASSVAGWGGELFF TGTGCCAGCAGCGTAGCAGGGTGGGGCGGGGAGCTGTTTTTT
17 TRBJ2-7 . . TRBV11-2 CASSLAIHSGPTYEQYF TGTGCCAGCAGCTTAGCCATTCACTCGGGGCCTACCTACGAGCAGTACTTC
17 TRBJ2-5 TRBD2 . TRBV4-1 CASSQDAVGGRSETQYF TGCGCCAGCAGCCAAGATGCCGTTGGCGGGAGGTCAGAGACCCAGTACTTC
13 TRBJ2-5 TRBD1 once TRBV30 CAWRGQVVGEQYF TGTGCCTGGAGGGGACAGGTGGTGGGAGAGCAGTACTTC